The 30 T cell receptor beta chains below all came from one sample that was sequenced in a study of metastatic and nonmetastatic thyroid tumors. Patients had received no treatment of any kind before thyroid surgery. From the PCR reads, TCRdb re-called clones with MiXCR. The sample gives 4,700 or so clones, around 25% of which show up once; roughly a tenth is in the top ten. Sequencing input: tumor tissue. These receptors all stem from a male donor with papillary thyroid cancer or a benign thyroid nodule (not recorded which). Some clones in this sample may be carry-over from other donors' samples.

In its sample, this clone is large. The J gene is TRBJ2-7, the V gene TRBV28, with a weak D call TRBD2 (6 bases). CDR1 and CDR2 from the germline V gene are MDHEN and SYDVKM. Trimming removed 7 bases at V and 5 bases at J, with 12 bases between. The CDR3 loop spans 12 amino acids. CDR3 DNA: TGTGCCAGCACCACTGGGGGGAACGAGCAGTACTTC. Amino acids: CASTTGGNEQYF.

This clone was seen a handful of times. The J gene is TRBJ2-7, the V gene TRBV6-1; TRBD2 matches at 8 bases. V gave up 7 bases and J gave up 5 bases; unmatched junction bases: 10. The CDR3 has 14 amino acids. CDR1 is MNHNS, CDR2 SASEGT, per germline. The chain's CDR3 is CASTVPGGGDEQYF. In nucleotides, the CDR3 is TGTGCCAGCACGGTTCCCGGGGGGGGCGACGAGCAGTACTTC.

This clone has at least ten counts. A much larger clone differs by one base, so this may be a read error. The J gene is TRBJ2-7, the V gene TRBV5-6, with D hard to call. Germline V CDR1 and CDR2: SGHDT, YYEEEE. This CDR3 is built from 13 residues. The V gene lost 3 bases and the J gene lost 2 bases, with 9 bases spanning the gap. For the CDR3, the DNA is TGTGCCAGCAGCTCTGGACGGGCCTACGAGCAGTACTTC. This sequence encodes CASSSGRAYEQYF.

This clone has a handful of counts. The CDR3 DNA reads as TGTGCCAGCAGTTACCGAGCGGGACAGGGTTCAGCTTTCTTT. This gives the protein CASSYRAGQGSAFF. The chain carries TRBV6-6 and TRBJ1-1; 9 bases match TRBD1. Germline V lookup: CDR1 MNHNY, CDR2 SVGAGI (reference sequence). V lost 2 bases to trimming and J lost 10 bases; unmatched junction nucleotides: 8. This CDR3 is 14 amino acids long.

This clone ranks as medium-sized. The chain employs TRBV29-1 and TRBJ2-2, with 7 bases that match TRBD2. V lost 4 bases and J lost 0; bases outside the gene matches: 5. Germline CDR1 is SQVTM and CDR2 is ANQGSEA. The CDR3 spans 15 residues. CDR3 in amino acids: CSVVAGLTNTGELFF. The CDR3 DNA reads TGCAGCGTTGTAGCGGGCCTAACGAACACCGGGGAGCTGTTTTTT.

This clone is deemed medium-sized. In DNA form, the CDR3 reads TGTGCCAGCAGGACCGAGGGACAGAATGAAAAACTGTTTTTT. This codes for CASRTEGQNEKLFF. The chain combines TRBV6-1 with TRBJ1-4, with 7 bases aligning to TRBD1. V trimming: 6 bases; J trimming: 5 bases; junction bases outside the gene matches: 6. Germline V gene data show CDR1 as MNHNS and CDR2 as SASEGT. CDR3 length equals 14 residues.

V is TRBV28 and J is TRBJ1-3; no definite D call. Looked up from germline, CDR1 is MDHEN and CDR2 is SYDVKM. The V end was cut by 6 bases, the J end by 0 bases, with 12 bases between. The CDR3 runs 15 residues. In DNA, the CDR3 is TGTGCCAGCAGAATAGGGCAGAGCTCTGGAAACACCATATATTTT. Translated: CASRIGQSSGNTIYF. The full variable domain, its missing parts supplied by reference TRBV28 and TRBJ1-3, is DVKVTQSSRYLVKRTGEKVFLECVQDMDHENMFWYRQDPGLGLRLIYFSYDVKMKEKGDIPEGYSVSREKKERFSLILESASTNQTSMYLCASRIGQSSGNTIYFGEGSWLTVV.

This clone was observed a few times. The V gene is TRBV6-2 or TRBV6-3, the J gene TRBJ1-2, with 7 bases matching TRBD1. This CDR3 has 12 residues. Per germline, CDR1 MNHEY and CDR2 SVGEGT. J lost 2 bases, V lost 6 bases, and 0 bases had no gene match. CDR3 in amino acids: CASRQGNYGYTF. CDR3 nucleotides: TGTGCCAGCAGACAGGGGAACTATGGCTACACCTTC.

By share of the sample, this clone is medium-sized. The genes are TRBV19 and TRBJ2-7; no firm D call. Germline V CDR1 and CDR2: LNHDA, SQIVND (reference sequence). The CDR3 totals 14 residues. Trimming pared 3 bases from V and 3 bases from J, leaving 12 bases between. The CDR3 DNA reads TGTGCCAGTAGTATGAGAGGCCTCAGCTACGAGCAGTACTTC. Translation: CASSMRGLSYEQYF.

The gene calls are TRBV11-1 and TRBJ2-3; TRBD1 or TRBD2 may be the D gene (5 bases each). The CDR3 is made up of 16 amino acids. Trimming stripped 1 base from V and 1 base from J, with 12 bases between. From germline, CDR1 is SGHAT and CDR2 FQDESV (reference sequence). The CDR3 loop reads CASSLVRRGGTDTQYF. The CDR3 DNA reads TGTGCCAGCAGCTTAGTACGGCGAGGGGGCACAGATACGCAGTATTTT.

The rearrangement links TRBV11-2 to TRBJ1-5; D may be TRBD1 (6 bases). The CDR3 loop spans 15 amino acids. Germline CDR1 and CDR2: SGHAT and FQNNGV. V lost 6 bases and J lost 4, with 16 bases in between. The DNA for the CDR3 is TGTGCCAGCAGTCCGACAGGCAGCAAGAATCAGCCCCAGCATTTT. As protein: CASSPTGSKNQPQHF.

V usage is TRBV6-1 and J usage is TRBJ1-4; TRBD1 agrees at 12 bases. The V segment lost 1 base and the J segment 10 bases; nucleotides outside the gene matches: 7. The CDR3 has 16 residues. Germline V CDR1 and CDR2: MNHNS, SASEGT. The DNA of the CDR3 is TGTGCCAGCAGTGAAGAGACCGGGACAGGGGGCGGAAAACTGTTTTTT. It is translated as CASSEETGTGGGKLFF.

This clone was observed many times. The chain recombines TRBV4-2 with TRBJ1-6; 8 bases map to TRBD1. The CDR3 runs 16 residues. CDR1 and CDR2 (germline): LGHNA, YNFKEQ. After removal of 1 base from V and 7 bases from J, the junction contained 6 bases not matched to a gene. CDR3 DNA: TGTGCCAGCAGCCAAGCAGTACAGGGGGGGAATTCACCCCTCCACTTT. This sequence encodes CASSQAVQGGNSPLHF.

V and J are TRBV27 and TRBJ2-3; the D is unclear. Germline CDR1 MNHEY, CDR2 SMNVEV (reference sequence). The germline V and J ends were trimmed by 4 bases and 1 base, with 9 bases remaining between them. The CDR3 sequence is 14 residues long. CDR3 region: CASSSPLRTDTQYF. The CDR3 DNA reads as TGTGCCAGCAGTTCCCCCCTGCGCACAGATACGCAGTATTTT.

This clone is classed as medium-sized. The chain couples TRBV20-1 to TRBJ1-3; D is undetermined. Germline CDR1 DFQATT, CDR2 SNEGSKA (reference sequence). V lost 5 bases and J 0 bases, leaving 8 bases between the germline ends. The CDR3 totals 13 residues. CDR3 in amino acids: CSAAEPSGNTIYF. The DNA for the CDR3 is TGCAGTGCTGCGGAACCCTCTGGAAACACCATATATTTT.

This clone was detected only a few times. The chain has TRBV6-2 or TRBV6-3 and TRBJ2-1; D is perhaps TRBD1 (5 bases). With 2 bases removed from V and 4 bases from J, the gap between germline ends came to 15 bases. CDR3 size: 16 residues. The V gene's germline CDR1 is MNHEY and CDR2 SVGEGT. CDR3 residues: CASSYADSGVYNEQFF. As DNA, the CDR3 is TGTGCCAGCAGTTACGCCGACAGTGGCGTTTACAATGAGCAGTTCTTC.

This clone is categorized as medium-sized. The chain recombines TRBV19 with TRBJ2-1; TRBD2 agrees at 11 bases. The germline CDR1 and CDR2 sequences are LNHDA and SQIVND (reference sequence). CDR3 length: 15 amino acids. The ends lost 5 bases at V and 4 bases at J; junction bases unmatched: 4. The CDR3, as DNA: TGTGCCAGTAGTTCACTAGCGGGGGATTACAATGAGCAGTTCTTC. Residues: CASSSLAGDYNEQFF.

This clone showed up many times. This chain links TRBV5-5 with TRBJ1-5; D call uncertain. With 4 bases removed from V and 0 bases from J, the gap between germline ends came to 14 bases. The germline V gene encodes CDR1 SGHKS and CDR2 YYEKEE (reference sequence). The length of the CDR3 is 16 residues. CDR3 bases: TGTGCCAGCAGCCCCGGCGGGGAGTATAGCAATCAGCCCCAGCATTTT. Its protein product is CASSPGGEYSNQPQHF.

The V call is TRBV7-9, the J call TRBJ2-5, with a weak D call TRBD2 (6 bases). V lost 0 bases and J 2 bases, leaving 7 bases between the germline ends. Germline V gene lookup returns CDR1 SEHNR and CDR2 FQNEAQ (reference sequence). This CDR3 has 14 residues. CDR3 nucleotides: TGTGCCAGCAGCTTAGCCAGCGGGCAAGAGACCCAGTACTTC. As protein: CASSLASGQETQYF.

The V call is TRBV6-1, the J call TRBJ2-7, with D perhaps assigned TRBD1 or TRBD2 (5 bases each). Germline lookup yields CDR1 MNHNS and CDR2 SASEGT. Trimming took off 6 bases at V and 0 bases at J, with 12 bases between the two ends. This CDR3 contains 14 residues. CDR3: CASRGDVYSYEQYF. CDR3 nucleotide sequence: TGTGCCAGCAGGGGGGACGTCTACTCCTACGAGCAGTACTTC.

The chain couples TRBV20-1 to TRBJ1-2; possibly TRBD1 for D (5 bases). Trimming left V 1 base short and J 7 bases short, with 13 bases between. The CDR3 sequence is 13 residues long. Germline V CDR1 and CDR2: DFQATT, SNEGSKA (reference sequence). The CDR3 DNA reads as TGCAGTGCTAGAGTATCGGGGGTAGGTGGCTACACCTTC. This encodes CSARVSGVGGYTF.

This clone ranks as medium-sized (0.01 to 0.1%). The genes are TRBV20-1 and TRBJ1-1; D remains ambiguous. Trimming took off 5 bases at V and 7 bases at J, with 8 bases between the two ends. CDR1 is DFQATT and CDR2 is SNEGSKA in the germline V gene (reference sequence). CDR3 length: 10 residues. The CDR3 DNA reads as TGCAGTGCTCGAACAGTTGAAGCTTTCTTT. Protein sequence: CSARTVEAFF.

This clone is medium-sized in the sample. The V gene is TRBV29-1, the J gene TRBJ2-2; D may be TRBD1 (6 bases). V was trimmed by 8 bases and J by 0 bases, leaving 10 bases between them. The CDR3 runs to 13 residues. In germline, CDR1 is SQVTM, CDR2 ANQGSEA. Here the CDR3 reads CSFGQSNTGELFF. The CDR3 nucleotides read TGCAGCTTCGGACAGTCGAACACCGGGGAGCTGTTTTTT.

At least ten counts were recorded for this clone. The chain employs TRBV13 and TRBJ2-1; D is possibly TRBD1 or TRBD2 (5 bases each). The CDR3 runs to 14 residues. Germline CDR1 PRHDT, CDR2 FYEKMQ (reference sequence). Trimming took 4 bases from V and 10 from J, leaving 17 bases between them. The CDR3 region has the DNA TGTGCCAGCAGCTCCCCACGACAGCCGGGGGAGCAGTTCTTC. Amino acids: CASSSPRQPGEQFF.

This clone is deemed large. The chain recombines TRBV27 with TRBJ2-2; no reliable D call. Germline CDR1 and CDR2: MNHEY and SMNVEV (reference sequence). Trimming shortened V by 2 bases and J by 1 base, and 5 bases separated the two germline ends. The CDR3 is made up of 14 amino acids. CDR3 region: CASSLTQNTGELFF. Here the CDR3 DNA reads TGTGCCAGCAGTTTAACCCAGAACACCGGGGAGCTGTTTTTT.

The chain has TRBV28 and TRBJ1-2; weak D call: TRBD1 (6 bases). This CDR3 comprises 13 residues. Germline-derived CDR1 and CDR2 are MDHEN and SYDVKM. The V gene lost 6 bases and the J gene lost 7 bases, with 15 bases spanning the gap. The CDR3 loop reads CASSIGGWSGYTF. The CDR3 DNA sequence: TGTGCCAGCAGCATAGGGGGGTGGAGTGGCTACACCTTC.

This clone was found once. J is TRBJ1-6 and V is TRBV11-3; D uncertain. Looked up from germline, CDR1 is SGHNT and CDR2 is YENEEA. The length of the CDR3 is 13 residues. With 0 bases removed from V and 10 bases from J, the gap between germline ends came to 7 bases. CDR3 nucleotides: TGTGCCAGCAGCTTAGACCAGTTGTCACCCCTCCACTTT. It is translated as CASSLDQLSPLHF.

The rearrangement joins TRBV9 to TRBJ1-1; a weak D match, TRBD1 (5 bases). This CDR3 is built from 17 residues. CDR1 is SGDLS and CDR2 is YYNGEE in the germline V gene. V lost 4 bases, J lost 1 base, and 20 bases lay in between. The CDR3 DNA follows: TGTGCCAGCAGCATTGGGGCCACCGGGGGGACGAACACTGAAGCTTTCTTT. Its protein is CASSIGATGGTNTEAFF.

This clone is judged large. The chain is built from TRBV28 and TRBJ1-6; D is possibly TRBD1 (6 bases). Trimming pared 2 bases from V and 10 bases from J, leaving 15 bases between. The CDR3 is 15 residues long. The germline gives CDR1 MDHEN, CDR2 SYDVKM. CDR3 coding DNA: TGTGCCAGCAGTTTACCCCAGGGGTTCGGATCACCCCTCCACTTT. Translated, it gives CASSLPQGFGSPLHF. The whole variable domain, remainder taken from reference TRBV28 and TRBJ1-6, is DVKVTQSSRYLVKRTGEKVFLECVQDMDHENMFWYRQDPGLGLRLIYFSYDVKMKEKGDIPEGYSVSREKKERFSLILESASTNQTSMYLCASSLPQGFGSPLHFGNGTRLTVT.

This clone has a count of ten or more. This chain links TRBV5-4 with TRBJ2-5; D may be TRBD1 or TRBD2 (5 bases each). There are 14 residues in the CDR3. V dropped 3 bases and J dropped 2 bases, with 11 bases sitting between them. Per germline, CDR1 SGHNT and CDR2 YYREEE (reference sequence). CDR3 nucleotide sequence: TGTGCCAGCAGCTCGGGGCAGAGACAAGAGACCCAGTACTTC. Its translation: CASSSGQRQETQYF.